This T cell receptor beta chain originates from a study of blood T cell repertoires in COVID-19. How the authors handled the data: How many nucleated cells were present was estimated from reference gene primer amplification. Profiling relied on immunoSEQ multiplex PCR, and the TCRdb table lists in-frame clones only, not all of them. V and J calls and clone size follow that table, whereas D and trimming were derived from the DNA. This table holds about 110,000 clones, less than 90% found once. Germline V gene data show CDR1 as MDHEN and CDR2 as SYDVKM. CDR3 length equals 15 residues. V was clipped by 8 bases and J by 0 bases, with 11 bases between them.

The rearrangement uses TRBV28 and TRBJ1-6, with D uncertain. The receptor comes from a woman aged 55-69 years with acute or convalescent COVID-19. Source material: peripheral blood. The CDR3 spells CASCPAGSYNSPLHF. The CDR3 bases are TGTGCCAGCTGTCCCGCGGGCTCCTATAATTCACCCCTCCACTTT.